This T cell receptor (beta chain) came from a study of CD8 T cells in ankylosing spondylitis. General observations from the study: For ankylosing spondylitis blood, a TCR beta motif of roughly 8 highly homologous variants appeared characteristic. Reportedly, significant enrichment of disease-linked clones occurred in matched ankylosing spondylitis synovial fluid. Disease-linked clones were CD8+ and relatively rare in peripheral blood.

Germline lookup yields CDR1 SGHVS and CDR2 FQNEAQ. V lost 0 bases to trimming and J lost 5 bases, with 16 bases between them. CDR3 length equals 16 residues. Quantitative 5'-RACE with molecular barcodes generated TCR beta libraries. TCRdb reprocessed the 5' RACE reads with MiXCR, giving one entry per CDR3 protein. The sample has approximately 260,000 distinct CDR3 sequences, 18% seen once; the top ten hold less than 35%. This clonotype has only a few counts. What it binds is unknown. Sequencing was performed on blood, either unsorted or a sorted T cell fraction (not recorded which). This chain joins TRBV7-8 and TRBJ1-2, with D hard to call. This TCR was sampled from a male donor with ankylosing spondylitis or in good health (not recorded which). The CDR3: CASSLAHAPSGYGYTF. The DNA for the CDR3 is TGTGCCAGCAGCTTAGCGCATGCCCCCTCGGGGTATGGCTACACCTTC. Combining the CDR3 with reference TRBV7-8 and TRBJ1-2 gives the whole variable domain GAGVSQSPRYKVAKRGQDVALRCDPISGHVSLFWYQQALGQGPEFLTYFQNEAQLDKSGLPSDRFFAERPEGSVSTLKIQRTQQEDSAVYLCASSLAHAPSGYGYTFGSGTRLTVV.